This TCR beta chain was recorded in a study of Ad26.COV2.S vaccination and SARS-CoV-2 variants. Trimming took 1 base from V and 4 from J; bases not matched to a gene: 7. Germline loops: CDR1 MDHEN, CDR2 SYDVKM. The CDR3 covers 16 residues. Study-wide results and limits: Among vaccine recipients, spike-specific TCR breadth exceeded that of placebo recipients.

Sequencing was performed with immunoSEQ multiplex PCR; in TCRdb, only in-frame clones are kept and a portion is missing. The sample records fewer than 500,000 clones, around 90% being singletons. The treatment here: 15 to 20 received Ad26.COV2.S at low or high dose, single or two shots; about 5 received placebo; per-sample allocation not given. The study sampled participants on day 63 after the first vaccine or placebo injection. A remark on this clone: What it recognizes is unknown.

This sample comprised peripheral blood, obtained in a trial of Ad26.COV2.S vaccine versus placebo. The chain carries TRBV28 and TRBJ1-1; TRBD1 agrees at 9 bases. This receptor was taken from a person between 18 and 60 years old who received the Ad26.COV2.S COVID-19 vaccine or a placebo. The CDR3 nucleotides are TGTGCCAGCAGTTTATCGACAGGGGGTAGGATCACTGAAGCTTTCTTT. Translated, it gives CASSLSTGGRITEAFF.